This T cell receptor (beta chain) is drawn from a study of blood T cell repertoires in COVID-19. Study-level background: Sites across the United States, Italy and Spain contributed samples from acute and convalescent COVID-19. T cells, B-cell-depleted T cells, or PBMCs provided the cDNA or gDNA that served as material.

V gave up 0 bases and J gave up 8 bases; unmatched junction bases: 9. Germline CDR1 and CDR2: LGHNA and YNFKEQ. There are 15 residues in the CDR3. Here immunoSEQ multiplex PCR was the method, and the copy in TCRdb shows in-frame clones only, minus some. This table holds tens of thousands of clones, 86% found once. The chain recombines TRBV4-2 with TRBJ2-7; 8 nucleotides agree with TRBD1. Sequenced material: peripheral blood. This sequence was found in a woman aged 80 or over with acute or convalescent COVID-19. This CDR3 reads CASSQDPPGGAQQYF. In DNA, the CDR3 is TGTGCCAGCAGCCAAGATCCCCCAGGGGGCGCGCAGCAGTACTTC.